This TCR beta chain was recorded in a study of T-cell memory formation after mild COVID-19. Study results and limitations: Certain responding clones were present in pre-infection memory, suggesting participation of cross-reactive memory. Balance between CD4 and CD8 was seen in clones contracting day 15 to 85, and a CD4+ lean was seen in later expanders. Contracting clones localized mainly to CM and EM when CD4+ and mainly to EMRA when CD8+.

Trimming took 5 bases from V and 5 from J, leaving 10 bases between them. The germline gives CDR1 DFQATT, CDR2 SNEGSKA (reference sequence). There are 13 residues in the CDR3. There are a few counts of this clonotype. As yet, its antigen is unknown. TCRdb recomputed calls from the 5' RACE reads with MiXCR, one row per CDR3 protein. The data hold approximately 150,000 distinct CDR3 sequences, with approximately 6% observed a single time. The origin of this receptor is an adult woman who had mild COVID-19 (a few samples of this study predate the infection). Cell type and time point are not known. Sequenced: PBMCs or a T cell subset sorted from them (not recorded which). The J gene is TRBJ1-6, the V gene TRBV20-1; no definite D call. CDR3 bases: TGCAGTGCTTCATCCTCACATAATTCACCCCTCCACTTT. It specifies CSASSSHNSPLHF.